This T cell receptor (beta chain) was found in a study of CD8 T cells in ankylosing spondylitis. Regarding the study as a whole: Made up of eight or nine highly homologous variants, a TCR beta motif appeared characteristic of ankylosing spondylitis blood. CD8+ by phenotype, disease-linked clones were relatively rare in peripheral blood. Within matched ankylosing spondylitis synovial fluid, disease-linked clones were reportedly significantly enriched.

The TCR beta libraries were generated through quantitative 5'-RACE incorporating molecular barcodes. MiXCR, applied by TCRdb to the 5' RACE reads, yields one record per CDR3 protein. The table records around 150,000 distinct CDR3 sequences, under 35% of them present only once. Germline V lookup: CDR1 DFQATT, CDR2 SNEGSKA (reference sequence). This CDR3 has 11 residues. As to this clonotype: Its antigen is unidentified.

The chain is built from TRBV20-1 and TRBJ2-3; no clear D. Sequenced input: synovial fluid, either unsorted or a sorted T cell fraction (not recorded which). This receptor was obtained from a male donor with ankylosing spondylitis. CDR3 residues: CAVTRTDTQYF. The DNA for the CDR3 is TGCGCAGTCACGCGCACAGATACGCAGTATTTT.